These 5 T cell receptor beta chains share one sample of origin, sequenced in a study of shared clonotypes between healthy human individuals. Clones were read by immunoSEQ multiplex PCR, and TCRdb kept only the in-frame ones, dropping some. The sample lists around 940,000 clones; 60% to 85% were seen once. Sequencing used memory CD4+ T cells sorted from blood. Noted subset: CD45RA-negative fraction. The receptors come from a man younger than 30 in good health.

The CDR3: CASSWTGAGANVLTF. CDR3 DNA: TGTGCCAGCAGTTGGACAGGGGCTGGGGCCAACGTCCTGACTTTC. V is TRBV6-6 and J is TRBJ2-6; 9 bases align to TRBD1. Germline values: CDR1 MNHNY, CDR2 SVGAGI (reference sequence). V was clipped by 4 bases and J by 2 bases; unmatched bases: 0. This CDR3 region has 15 residues.

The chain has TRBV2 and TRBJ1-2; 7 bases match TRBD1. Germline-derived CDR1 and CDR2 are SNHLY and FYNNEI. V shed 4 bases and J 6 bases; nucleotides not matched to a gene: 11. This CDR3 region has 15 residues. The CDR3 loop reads CASSASGGGADGYTF. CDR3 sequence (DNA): TGTGCCAGCAGTGCGAGTGGAGGGGGCGCGGATGGCTACACCTTC.

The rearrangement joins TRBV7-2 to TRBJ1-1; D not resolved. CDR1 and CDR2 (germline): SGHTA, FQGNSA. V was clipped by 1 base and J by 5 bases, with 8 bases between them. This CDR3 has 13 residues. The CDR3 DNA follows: TGTGCCAGCAGCTTAGGGGGTGAGACTGAAGCTTTCTTT. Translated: CASSLGGETEAFF.

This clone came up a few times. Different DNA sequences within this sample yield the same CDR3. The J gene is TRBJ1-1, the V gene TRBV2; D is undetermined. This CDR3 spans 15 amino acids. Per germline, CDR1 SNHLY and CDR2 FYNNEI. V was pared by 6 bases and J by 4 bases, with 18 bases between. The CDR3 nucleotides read TGTGCCAGCAGCCTTACAACTGGCGGCGGCACTGAAGCTTTCTTT. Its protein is CASSLTTGGGTEAFF.

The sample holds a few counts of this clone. The CDR3 region is CASSQELAGGDTQYF. The CDR3 nucleotides read TGCGCCAGCAGCCAAGAGCTAGCGGGGGGAGATACGCAGTATTTT. The rearrangement joins TRBV4-1 to TRBJ2-3; 11 bases line up with TRBD2. The CDR3 has 15 residues. Germline values: CDR1 MGHRA, CDR2 YSYEKL. The V segment lost 0 bases and the J segment 5 bases; nucleotides outside the gene matches: 1.